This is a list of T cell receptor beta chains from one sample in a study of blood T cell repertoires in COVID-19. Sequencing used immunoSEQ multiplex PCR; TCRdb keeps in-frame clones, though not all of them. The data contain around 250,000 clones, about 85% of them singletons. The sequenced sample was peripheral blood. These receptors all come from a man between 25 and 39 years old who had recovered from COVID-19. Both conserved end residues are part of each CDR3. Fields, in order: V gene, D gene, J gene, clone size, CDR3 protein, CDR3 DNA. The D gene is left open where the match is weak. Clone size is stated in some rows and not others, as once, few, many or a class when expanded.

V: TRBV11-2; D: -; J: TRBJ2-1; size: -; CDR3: CASSLGRGRRRDNEQFF; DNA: TGTGCCAGCAGCTTAGGGCGCGGACGCCGGAGGGACAATGAGCAGTTCTTC
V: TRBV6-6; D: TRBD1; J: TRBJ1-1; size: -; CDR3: CASTRGTGQQPGDFF; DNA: TGTGCCAGTACCCGGGGGACAGGGCAACAACCGGGGGATTTCTTT
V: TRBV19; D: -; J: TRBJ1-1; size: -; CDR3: CASSTRQGSEAFF; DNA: TGTGCCAGTAGTACTAGACAAGGGAGTGAAGCTTTCTTT
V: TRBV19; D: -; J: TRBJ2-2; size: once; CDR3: CASKEQGTGELFF; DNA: TGTGCCAGTAAAGAACAGGGAACCGGGGAGCTGTTTTTT
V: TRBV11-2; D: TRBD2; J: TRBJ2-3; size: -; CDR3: CASSLRTSGGGDTQYF; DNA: TGTGCCAGCAGCTTACGGACTAGCGGGGGCGGAGATACGCAGTATTTT
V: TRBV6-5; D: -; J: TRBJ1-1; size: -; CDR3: CASRNDMGPNTEAFF; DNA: TGTGCCAGCAGGAATGATATGGGGCCAAACACTGAAGCTTTCTTT
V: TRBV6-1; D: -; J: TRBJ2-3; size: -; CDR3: CASSGQKRGTTFISDTQYF; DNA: TGTGCCAGCAGTGGGCAAAAGAGGGGGACGACATTTATCTCAGATACGCAGTATTTT
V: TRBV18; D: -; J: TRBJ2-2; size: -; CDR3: CASSPKGSAGADYTGELFF; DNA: TGTGCCAGCTCACCTAAAGGCTCCGCGGGGGCCGACTACACCGGGGAGCTGTTTTTT
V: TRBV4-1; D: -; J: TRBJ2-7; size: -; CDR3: CASSQRGRGETYEQYF; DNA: TGCGCCAGCAGCCAAAGGGGGCGGGGGGAAACCTACGAGCAGTACTTC
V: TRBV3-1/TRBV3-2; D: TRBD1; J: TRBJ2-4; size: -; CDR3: CASRAGVWDSSEMIF; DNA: TGTGCCAGCAGGGCTGGGGTTTGGGACAGCTCGGAGATGATCTTC
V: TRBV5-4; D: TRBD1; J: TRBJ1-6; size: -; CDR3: CASSTGDRGLGSPLHF; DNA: TGTGCCAGCAGCACCGGGGACAGGGGGCTCGGATCACCCCTCCACTTT
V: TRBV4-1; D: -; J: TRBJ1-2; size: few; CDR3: CASSQEAGDYGYTF; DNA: TGCGCCAGCAGCCAAGAAGCAGGGGACTATGGCTACACCTTC
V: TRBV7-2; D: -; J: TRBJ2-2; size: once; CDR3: CASSLVGGRTGELFF; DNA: TGTGCCAGCAGCTTAGTTGGTGGGAGAACCGGGGAGCTGTTTTTT
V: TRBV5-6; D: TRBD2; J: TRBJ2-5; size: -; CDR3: CASSLASGGQTQYF; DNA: TGTGCCAGCAGCTTGGCCAGCGGGGGTCAGACCCAGTACTTC
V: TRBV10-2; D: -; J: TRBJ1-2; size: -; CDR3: CASSELGGGYTF; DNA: TGCGCCAGCAGTGAGTTGGGGGGTGGCTACACCTTC
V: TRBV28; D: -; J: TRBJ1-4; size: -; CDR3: CASSSDFGEKLFF; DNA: TGTGCCAGCAGTTCCGACTTCGGTGAAAAACTGTTTTTT
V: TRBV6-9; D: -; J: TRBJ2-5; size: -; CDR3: CASNQTPDSSEARQETQYF; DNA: TGTGCCAGCAACCAGACCCCGGACTCTTCGGAGGCTCGTCAAGAGACCCAGTACTTC
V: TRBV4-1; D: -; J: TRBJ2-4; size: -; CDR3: CASSQDARGRGNIQYF; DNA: TGCGCCAGCAGCCAAGATGCCAGGGGAAGGGGAAACATTCAGTACTTC
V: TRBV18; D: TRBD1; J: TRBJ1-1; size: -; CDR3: CASSPRTGGNTEAFF; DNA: TGTGCCAGCTCACCCCGGACAGGGGGTAACACTGAAGCTTTCTTT
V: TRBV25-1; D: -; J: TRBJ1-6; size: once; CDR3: CASSLPAGYLHF; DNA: TGTGCCAGCAGTCTTCCCGCAGGGTACCTCCACTTT
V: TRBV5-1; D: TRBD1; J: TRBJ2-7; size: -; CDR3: CASSKDRGHEQYF; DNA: TGCGCCAGCAGCAAGGACAGGGGCCACGAGCAGTACTTC
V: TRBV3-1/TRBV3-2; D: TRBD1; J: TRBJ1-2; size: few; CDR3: CASSFHRGGNYGYTF; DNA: TGTGCCAGCAGCTTCCACAGGGGTGGCAACTATGGCTACACCTTC
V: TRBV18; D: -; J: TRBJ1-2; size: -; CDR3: CASSQQDLPDSNYGYTF; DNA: TGTGCCAGCTCACAACAAGATCTGCCCGACAGTAACTATGGCTACACCTTC
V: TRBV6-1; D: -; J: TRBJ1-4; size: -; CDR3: CASSEWRPNEKLFF; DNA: TGTGCCAGCAGTGAGTGGCGGCCTAATGAAAAACTGTTTTTT
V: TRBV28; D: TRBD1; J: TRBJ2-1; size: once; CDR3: CATRAGTGGLSSYNEQFF; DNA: TGTGCCACCAGGGCCGGGACAGGGGGCTTGAGCTCCTACAATGAGCAGTTCTTC
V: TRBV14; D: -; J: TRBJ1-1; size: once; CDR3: CASSHISGTMGTEAFF; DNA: TGTGCCAGCAGCCACATTTCAGGGACAATGGGTACTGAAGCTTTCTTT
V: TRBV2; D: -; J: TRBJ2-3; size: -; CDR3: CASRNWTDTQYF; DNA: TGTGCCAGCAGGAACTGGACAGATACGCAGTATTTT
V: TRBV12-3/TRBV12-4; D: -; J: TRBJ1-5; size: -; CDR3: CASSFEGNQPQHF; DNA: TGTGCCAGCAGTTTTGAGGGCAATCAGCCCCAGCATTTT
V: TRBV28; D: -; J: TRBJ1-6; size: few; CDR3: CASSFLTGDNSPLHF; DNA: TGTGCCAGCAGTTTTTTGACAGGAGACAATTCACCCCTCCACTTT
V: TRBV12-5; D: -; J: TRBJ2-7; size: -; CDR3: CASADQGPRYEQYF; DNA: TGTGCTAGTGCCGACCAGGGTCCTCGATACGAGCAGTACTTC
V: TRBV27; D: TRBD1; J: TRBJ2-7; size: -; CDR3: CASSFQGEDEQYF; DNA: TGTGCCAGCAGTTTCCAGGGGGAAGACGAGCAGTACTTC
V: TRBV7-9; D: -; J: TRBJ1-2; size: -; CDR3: CASSEDSHSGGYTF; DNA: TGTGCCAGCAGCGAAGACAGTCACTCAGGCGGCTACACCTTC
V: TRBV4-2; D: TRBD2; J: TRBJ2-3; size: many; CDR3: CASSQDTSGGADTQYF; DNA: TGTGCCAGCAGCCAAGATACTAGCGGGGGGGCCGATACGCAGTATTTT
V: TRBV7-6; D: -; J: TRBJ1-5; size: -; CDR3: CASSPFGQNRFDQPQHF; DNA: TGTGCCAGCAGCCCCTTTGGTCAGAACAGGTTTGATCAGCCCCAGCATTTT
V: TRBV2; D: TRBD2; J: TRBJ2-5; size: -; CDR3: CASKGQSAGGQETQYF; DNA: TGTGCCAGCAAAGGACAGTCGGCGGGGGGGCAAGAGACCCAGTACTTC
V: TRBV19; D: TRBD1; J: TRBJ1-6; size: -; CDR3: CASSIQGAESPLHF; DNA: TGTGCCAGTAGCATACAGGGGGCGGAATCACCCCTCCACTTT
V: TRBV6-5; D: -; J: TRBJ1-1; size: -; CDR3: CATFLVGNTEAFF; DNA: TGTGCCACCTTCCTAGTTGGGAACACTGAAGCTTTCTTT
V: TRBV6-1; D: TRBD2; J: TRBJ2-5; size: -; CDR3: CASSEALAGEETQYF; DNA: TGTGCCAGCAGTGAAGCATTAGCGGGGGAAGAGACCCAGTACTTC
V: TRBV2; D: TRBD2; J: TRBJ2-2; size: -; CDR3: CASRSGDANTGELFF; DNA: TGTGCCAGCAGGAGCGGGGACGCGAACACCGGGGAGCTGTTTTTT
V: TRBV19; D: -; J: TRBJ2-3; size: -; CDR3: CASSIAERVADTQYF; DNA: TGTGCCAGTAGTATAGCGGAGAGGGTGGCAGATACGCAGTATTTT